The 2 T cell receptor beta chains given below trace back to one sample, sequenced in a study of OX40 agonist ivuxolimab in advanced cancers. Profiling relied on immunoSEQ multiplex PCR, and the TCRdb table lists in-frame clones only, not all of them. The repertoire holds roughly 53,000 clones, with about four fifths as singletons. Source: CD4+ or CD8+ T cells sorted from blood, taken in a trial of the OX40 agonist ivuxolimab. Receptors were obtained from an adult with an advanced solid tumor such as melanoma, head and neck, liver or kidney cancer.

The CDR3 region is CASSRDRGGGQETQYF. In nucleotides, the CDR3 is TGTGCCAGCAGCCGCGACAGGGGCGGGGGACAAGAGACCCAGTACTTC. J is TRBJ2-5 and V is TRBV5-4, with D tentatively TRBD1 (8 bases). Germline lookup yields CDR1 SGHNT and CDR2 YYREEE (reference sequence). Trimming left V 4 bases short and J 2 bases short, with 18 bases between. CDR3 length: 16 amino acids.

The sample holds a few counts of this clone. The gene calls are TRBV5-1 and TRBJ2-1; 11 positions agree with TRBD2. The CDR3 has 16 amino acids. Germline assignment: CDR1 SGHRS and CDR2 YFSETQ. V was pared by 5 bases and J by 9 bases, with 13 bases of the junction left unmatched. This CDR3 is CASRVRLAGSFGEQFF. DNA for the CDR3: TGCGCCAGCAGGGTAAGACTAGCGGGAAGTTTCGGTGAGCAGTTCTTC.